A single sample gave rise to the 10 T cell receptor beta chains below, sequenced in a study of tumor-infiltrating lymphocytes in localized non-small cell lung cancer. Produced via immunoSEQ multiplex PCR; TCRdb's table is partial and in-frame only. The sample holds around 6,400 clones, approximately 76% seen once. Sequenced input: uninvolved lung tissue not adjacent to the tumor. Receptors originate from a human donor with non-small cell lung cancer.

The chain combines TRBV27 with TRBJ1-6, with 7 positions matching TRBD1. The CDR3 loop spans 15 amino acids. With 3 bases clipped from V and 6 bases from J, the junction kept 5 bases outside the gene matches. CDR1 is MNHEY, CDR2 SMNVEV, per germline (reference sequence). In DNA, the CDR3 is TGTGCCAGCAGTTTTAGACAGGGTGGTAATTCACCCCTCCACTTT. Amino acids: CASSFRQGGNSPLHF.

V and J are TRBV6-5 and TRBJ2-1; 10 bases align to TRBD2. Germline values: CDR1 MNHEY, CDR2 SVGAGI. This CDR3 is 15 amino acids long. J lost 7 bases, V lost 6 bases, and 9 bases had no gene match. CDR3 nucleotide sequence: TGTGCCAGCAGCCATAAGCGGGGGGGGATAAATGAGCAGTTCTTC. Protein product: CASSHKRGGINEQFF.

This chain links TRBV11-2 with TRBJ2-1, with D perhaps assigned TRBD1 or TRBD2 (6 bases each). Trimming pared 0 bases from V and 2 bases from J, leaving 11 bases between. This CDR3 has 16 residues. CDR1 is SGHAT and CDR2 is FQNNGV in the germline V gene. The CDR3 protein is CASSLDWGATYNEQFF. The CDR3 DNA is TGTGCCAGCAGCTTAGACTGGGGGGCAACCTACAATGAGCAGTTCTTC.

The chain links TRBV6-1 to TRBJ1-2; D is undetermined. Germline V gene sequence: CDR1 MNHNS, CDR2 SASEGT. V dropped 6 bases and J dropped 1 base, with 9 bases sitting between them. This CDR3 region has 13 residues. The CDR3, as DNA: TGTGCCAGCAGCATCGACGGTAACTATGGCTACACCTTC. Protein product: CASSIDGNYGYTF.

The CDR3 DNA sequence: TGCGCCAGCAGCTCGGGGGGGACCACAGATACGCAGTATTTT. This gives the protein CASSSGGTTDTQYF. This chain links TRBV5-1 with TRBJ2-3, with 8 bases matching TRBD2. Germline V gene data show CDR1 as SGHRS and CDR2 as YFSETQ. The V and J ends lost 3 bases and 2 bases, in that order; junction bases with no gene match: 2. The CDR3 is 14 amino acids.

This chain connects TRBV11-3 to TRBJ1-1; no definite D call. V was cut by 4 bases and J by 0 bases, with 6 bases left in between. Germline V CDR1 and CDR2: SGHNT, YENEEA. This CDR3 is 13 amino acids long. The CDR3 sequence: CASSWTMNTEAFF. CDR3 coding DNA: TGTGCCAGCAGCTGGACCATGAACACTGAAGCTTTCTTT. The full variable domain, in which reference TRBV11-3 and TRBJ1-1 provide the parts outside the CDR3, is EAGVVQSPRYKIIEKKQPVAFWCNPISGHNTLYWYLQNLGQGPELLIRYENEEAVDDSQLPKDRFSAERLKGVDSTLKIQPAELGDSAVYLCASSWTMNTEAFFGQGTRLTVV.

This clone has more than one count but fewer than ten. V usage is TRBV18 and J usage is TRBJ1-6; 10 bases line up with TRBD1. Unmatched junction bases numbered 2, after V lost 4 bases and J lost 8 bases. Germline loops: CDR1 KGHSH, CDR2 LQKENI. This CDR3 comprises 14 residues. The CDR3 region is CASSRDRGDSPLHF. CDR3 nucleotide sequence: TGTGCCAGCTCACGGGACAGGGGTGATTCACCCCTCCACTTT.

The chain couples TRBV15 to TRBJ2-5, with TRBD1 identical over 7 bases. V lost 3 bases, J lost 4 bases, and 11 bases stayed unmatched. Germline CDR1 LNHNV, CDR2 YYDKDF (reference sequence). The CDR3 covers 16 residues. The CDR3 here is CATSRVRQGGRETQYF. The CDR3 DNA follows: TGTGCCACCAGCAGGGTCCGACAGGGTGGTCGAGAGACCCAGTACTTC. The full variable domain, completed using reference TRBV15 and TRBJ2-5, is DAMVIQNPRYQVTQFGKPVTLSCSQTLNHNVMYWYQQKSSQAPKLLFHYYDKDFNNEADTPDNFQSRRPNTSFCFLDIRSPGLGDTAMYLCATSRVRQGGRETQYFGPGTRLLVL.

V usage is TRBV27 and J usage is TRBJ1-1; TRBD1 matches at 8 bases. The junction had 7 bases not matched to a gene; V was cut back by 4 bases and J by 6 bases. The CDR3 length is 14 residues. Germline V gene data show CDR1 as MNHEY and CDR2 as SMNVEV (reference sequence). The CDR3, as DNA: TGTGCCAGCAGTTATAGGACAGGGAGGGCTGAAGCTTTCTTT. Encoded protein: CASSYRTGRAEAFF.

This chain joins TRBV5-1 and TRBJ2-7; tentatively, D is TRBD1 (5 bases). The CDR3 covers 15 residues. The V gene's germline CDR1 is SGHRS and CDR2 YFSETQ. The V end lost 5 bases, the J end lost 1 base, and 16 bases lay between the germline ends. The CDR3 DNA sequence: TGCGCCAGCAGATTCCTCGACAGTGCGTCCTACGAGCAGTACTTC. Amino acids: CASRFLDSASYEQYF.